This T cell receptor (beta chain) stems from a study of radiotherapy plus CTLA-4 blockade in lung cancer. Study-level background: Objective response was observed in roughly 20% of patients, and disease control in approximately 33%.

Germline V gene lookup returns CDR1 SGDLS and CDR2 YYNGEE. This CDR3 has 15 residues. The junction had 5 bases not matched to a gene; V was cut back by 3 bases and J by 2 bases. Treatment of patients with chemo-refractory metastatic non-small-cell lung cancer consisted of focal radiation plus CTLA-4 blockade with ipilimumab. Worth noting for this clone: Its antigen is unidentified.

The study, taken as a whole, reports: Early blood T cell clone changes and increased post-radiation serum interferon-beta were reportedly the strongest response predictors. Expansion of tumor-derived TCR clones was observed in blood after radiotherapy plus ipilimumab.

Profiling relied on immunoSEQ multiplex PCR, and the TCRdb table lists in-frame clones only, not all of them. In the table there are fewer than 140,000 clones, around 85% of which are singletons. This chain joins TRBV9 and TRBJ2-1; 7 nucleotides match TRBD1. This specimen was peripheral blood, taken from a patient treated with radiotherapy plus ipilimumab. The TCR was taken from a human donor with non-small cell lung cancer that progressed on radiotherapy plus ipilimumab. Some clones in this sample may be carry-over from other donors' samples. The CDR3 DNA reads TGTGCCAGCAGCGCGACCGGGACAGCCTACAATGAGCAGTTCTTC. It is translated as CASSATGTAYNEQFF.